This T cell receptor beta chain emerged from a study of blood T cell repertoires in COVID-19. On the study more broadly: COVID-19 samples, acute and convalescent, were from the United States, Italy and Spain.

Generated by immunoSEQ multiplex PCR, the TCRdb table keeps only in-frame clones and is missing some. The profile covers 55,000 to 70,000 clones, with approximately 92% appearing a single time and around 2% taken by the ten largest. This clone was observed once. The sample comprised peripheral blood. This receptor was identified in a man in his fifties or sixties with acute or convalescent COVID-19.

The chain's CDR3 is CASSGSRLALTDTQYF. In nucleotides, the CDR3 is TGCGCCAGCAGCGGCTCCAGGCTAGCGCTCACAGATACGCAGTATTTT. The chain has TRBV5-1 and TRBJ2-3, with a tentative D call TRBD2 (6 bases). Trimming removed 4 bases from V and 2 bases from J, with 17 bases in between. This CDR3 comprises 16 residues. Looked up from germline, CDR1 is SGHRS and CDR2 is YFSETQ.